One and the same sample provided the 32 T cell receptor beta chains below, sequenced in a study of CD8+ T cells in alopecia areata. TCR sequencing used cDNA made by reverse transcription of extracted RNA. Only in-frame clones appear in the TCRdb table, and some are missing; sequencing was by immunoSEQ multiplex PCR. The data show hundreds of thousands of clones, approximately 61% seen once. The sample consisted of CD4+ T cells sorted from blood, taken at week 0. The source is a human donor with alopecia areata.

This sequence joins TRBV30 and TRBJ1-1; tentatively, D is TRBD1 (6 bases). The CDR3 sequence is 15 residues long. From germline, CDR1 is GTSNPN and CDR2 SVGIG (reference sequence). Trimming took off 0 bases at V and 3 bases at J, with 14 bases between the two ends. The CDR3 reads CAWSVWGAGDTEAFF. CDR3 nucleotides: TGTGCCTGGAGTGTATGGGGGGCTGGGGACACTGAAGCTTTCTTT.

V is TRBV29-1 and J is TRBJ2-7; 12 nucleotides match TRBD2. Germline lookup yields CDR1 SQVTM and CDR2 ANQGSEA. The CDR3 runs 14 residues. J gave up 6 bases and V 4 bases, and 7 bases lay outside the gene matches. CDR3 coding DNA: TGCAGCGTTGCCTCGACTAGCGGGAGTCTCGAGCAGTACTTC. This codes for CSVASTSGSLEQYF.

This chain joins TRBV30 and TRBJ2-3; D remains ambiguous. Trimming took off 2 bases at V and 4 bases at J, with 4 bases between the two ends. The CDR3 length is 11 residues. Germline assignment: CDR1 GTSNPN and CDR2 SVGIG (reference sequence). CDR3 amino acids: CAWSKADTQYF. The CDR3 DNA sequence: TGTGCCTGGAGTAAAGCAGATACGCAGTATTTT.

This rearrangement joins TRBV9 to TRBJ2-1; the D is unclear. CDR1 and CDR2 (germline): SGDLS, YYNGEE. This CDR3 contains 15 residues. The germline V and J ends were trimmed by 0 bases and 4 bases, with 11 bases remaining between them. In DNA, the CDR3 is TGTGCCAGCAGCGTAGAGGGTGGAGTTTACAATGAGCAGTTCTTC. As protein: CASSVEGGVYNEQFF.

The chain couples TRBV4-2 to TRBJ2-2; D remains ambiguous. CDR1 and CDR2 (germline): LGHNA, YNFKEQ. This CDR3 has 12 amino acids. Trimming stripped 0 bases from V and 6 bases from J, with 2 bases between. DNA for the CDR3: TGTGCCAGCAGCCAAGATTCCGGGGAGCTGTTTTTT. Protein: CASSQDSGELFF.

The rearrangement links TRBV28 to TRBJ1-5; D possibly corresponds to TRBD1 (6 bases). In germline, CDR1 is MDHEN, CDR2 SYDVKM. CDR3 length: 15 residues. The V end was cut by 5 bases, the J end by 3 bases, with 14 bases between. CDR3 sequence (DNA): TGTGCCAGCAGTCCCTCAGGGGCCTACAATCAGCCCCAGCATTTT. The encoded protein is CASSPSGAYNQPQHF.

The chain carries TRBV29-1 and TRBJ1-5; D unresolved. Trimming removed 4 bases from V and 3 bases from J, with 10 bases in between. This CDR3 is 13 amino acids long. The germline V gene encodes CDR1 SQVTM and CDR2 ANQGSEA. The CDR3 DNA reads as TGCAGCGTTGGAGCCAATGTCAATCAGCCCCAGCATTTT. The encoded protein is CSVGANVNQPQHF. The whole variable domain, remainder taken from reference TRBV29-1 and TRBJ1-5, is SAVISQKPSRDICQRGTSLTIQCQVDSQVTMMFWYRQQPGQSLTLIATANQGSEATYESGFVIDKFPISRPNLTFSTLTVSNMSPEDSSIYLCSVGANVNQPQHFGDGTRLSIL.

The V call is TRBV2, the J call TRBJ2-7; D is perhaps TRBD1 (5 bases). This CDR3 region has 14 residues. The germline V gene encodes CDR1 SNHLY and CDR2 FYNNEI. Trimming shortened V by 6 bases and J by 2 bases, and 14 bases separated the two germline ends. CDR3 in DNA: TGTGCCAGCAGAATCGATGGACATACCTACGAGCAGTACTTC. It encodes CASRIDGHTYEQYF.

CDR3 bases: TGTGCCCACACTAGCGCCAACTCCTACAATGAGCAGTTCTTC. Amino acid sequence: CAHTSANSYNEQFF. This chain connects TRBV7-9 to TRBJ2-1; 7 nucleotides match TRBD2. The CDR3 sequence is 14 residues long. J was trimmed by 0 bases and V by 11 bases; bases with no gene match: 7. Per germline, CDR1 SEHNR and CDR2 FQNEAQ (reference sequence).

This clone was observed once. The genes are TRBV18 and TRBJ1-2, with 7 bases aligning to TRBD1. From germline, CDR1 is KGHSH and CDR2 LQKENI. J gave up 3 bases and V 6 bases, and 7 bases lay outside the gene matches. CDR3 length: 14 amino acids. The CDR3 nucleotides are TGTGCCAGCTCCTCAAATACAGGGGACTATGGCTACACCTTC. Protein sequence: CASSSNTGDYGYTF.

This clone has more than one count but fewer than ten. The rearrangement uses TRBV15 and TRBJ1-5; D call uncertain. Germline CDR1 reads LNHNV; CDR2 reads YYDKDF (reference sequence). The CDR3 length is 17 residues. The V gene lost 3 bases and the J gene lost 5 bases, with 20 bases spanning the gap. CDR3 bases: TGTGCCACCAGCAGTCCGGGCCTAAAAGGGTTAGATCAGCCCCAGCATTTT. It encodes CATSSPGLKGLDQPQHF. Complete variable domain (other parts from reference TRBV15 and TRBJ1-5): DAMVIQNPRYQVTQFGKPVTLSCSQTLNHNVMYWYQQKSSQAPKLLFHYYDKDFNNEADTPDNFQSRRPNTSFCFLDIRSPGLGDTAMYLCATSSPGLKGLDQPQHFGDGTRLSIL.

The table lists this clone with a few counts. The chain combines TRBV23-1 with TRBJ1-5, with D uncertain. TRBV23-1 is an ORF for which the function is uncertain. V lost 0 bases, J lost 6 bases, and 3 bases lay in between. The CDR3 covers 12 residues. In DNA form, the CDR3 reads TGCGCCAGCAGTCAATCAAGTCAGCCCCAGCATTTT. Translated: CASSQSSQPQHF.

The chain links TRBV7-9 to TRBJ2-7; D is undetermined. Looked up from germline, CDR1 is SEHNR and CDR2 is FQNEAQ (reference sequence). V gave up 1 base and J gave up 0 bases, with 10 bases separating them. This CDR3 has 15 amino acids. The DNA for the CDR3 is TGTGCCAGCAGCTTAGGGGGAATTAGCTCCTACGAGCAGTACTTC. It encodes CASSLGGISSYEQYF.

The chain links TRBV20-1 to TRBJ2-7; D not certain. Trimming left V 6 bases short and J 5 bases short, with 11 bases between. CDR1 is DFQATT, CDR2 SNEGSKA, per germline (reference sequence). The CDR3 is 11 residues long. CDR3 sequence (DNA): TGCAGTGCCAACCAACTCGACGAGCAGTACTTC. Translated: CSANQLDEQYF.

The CDR3 region is CAWSLGQVNSPLHF. CDR3 DNA: TGTGCCTGGTCCCTGGGACAGGTTAATTCACCCCTCCACTTT. The J gene is TRBJ1-6, the V gene TRBV30; 8 bases are a match to TRBD1. In germline, CDR1 is GTSNPN, CDR2 SVGIG (reference sequence). CDR3 length: 14 amino acids. The junction had 6 bases not matched to a gene; V was cut back by 5 bases and J by 6 bases.

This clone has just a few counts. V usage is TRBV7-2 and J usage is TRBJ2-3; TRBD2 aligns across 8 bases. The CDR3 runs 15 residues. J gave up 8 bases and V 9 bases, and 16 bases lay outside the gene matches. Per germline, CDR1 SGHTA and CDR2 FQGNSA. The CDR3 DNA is TGTGCCAGTAGCACCCCCGGGGGGGCTGGGGGTACGCAGTATTTT. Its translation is CASSTPGGAGGTQYF.

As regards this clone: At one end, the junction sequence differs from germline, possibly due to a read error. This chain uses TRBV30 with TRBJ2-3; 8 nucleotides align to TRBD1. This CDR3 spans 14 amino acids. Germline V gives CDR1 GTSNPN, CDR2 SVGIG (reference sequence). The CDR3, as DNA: TGTGCCCGGAGGACAGGACAGGGCTCAGATACGCAGTATTTT. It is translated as CARRTGQGSDTQYF.

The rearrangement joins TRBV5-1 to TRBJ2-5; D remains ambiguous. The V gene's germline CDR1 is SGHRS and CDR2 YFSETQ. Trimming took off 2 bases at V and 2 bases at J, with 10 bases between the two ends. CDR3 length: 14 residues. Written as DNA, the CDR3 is TGCGCCAGCAGCTTTTCGTCCAGTCAAGAGACCCAGTACTTC. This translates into CASSFSSSQETQYF.

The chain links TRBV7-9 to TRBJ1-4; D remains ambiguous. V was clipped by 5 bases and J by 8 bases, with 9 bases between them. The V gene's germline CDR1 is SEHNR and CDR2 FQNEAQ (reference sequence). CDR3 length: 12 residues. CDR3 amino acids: CASSTPGEKLFF. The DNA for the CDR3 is TGTGCCAGCAGCACCCCGGGGGAAAAACTGTTTTTT.

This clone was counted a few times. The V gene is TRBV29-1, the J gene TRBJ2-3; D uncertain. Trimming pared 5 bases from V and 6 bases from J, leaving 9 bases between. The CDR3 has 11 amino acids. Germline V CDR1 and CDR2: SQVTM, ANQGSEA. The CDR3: CSVLILDTQYF. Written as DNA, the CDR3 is TGCAGCGTTCTGATCCTTGATACGCAGTATTTT.

CDR3 in amino acids: CASSPPARDGYTF. CDR3 DNA: TGTGCCAGCTCACCACCTGCGAGGGATGGCTACACCTTC. J is TRBJ1-2 and V is TRBV18, with D unclear. The germline V gene has CDR1 KGHSH and CDR2 LQKENI. With 0 bases removed from V and 6 bases from J, the gap between germline ends came to 8 bases. The CDR3 length is 13 residues. Full variable domain (missing parts from reference TRBV18 and TRBJ1-2): NAGVMQNPRHLVRRRGQEARLRCSPMKGHSHVYWYRQLPEEGLKFMVYLQKENIIDESGMPKERFSAEFPKEGPSILRIQQVVRGDSAAYFCASSPPARDGYTFGSGTRLTVV.

In nucleotides, the CDR3 is TGCGCCAGCGGAGAGGAACCAGCCTCCTACAATGAGCAGTTCTTC. Protein product: CASGEEPASYNEQFF. The chain uses TRBV5-1 and TRBJ2-1; the D is unclear. The CDR3 has 15 amino acids. Germline CDR1 and CDR2: SGHRS and YFSETQ. V lost 7 bases and J lost 0, with 14 bases in between.

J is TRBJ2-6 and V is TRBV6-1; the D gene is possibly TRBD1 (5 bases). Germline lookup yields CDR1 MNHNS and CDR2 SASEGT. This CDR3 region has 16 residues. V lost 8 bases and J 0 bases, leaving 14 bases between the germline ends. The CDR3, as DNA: TGTGCCAGCCGCGAAGGGGTAACCTCTGGGGCCAACGTCCTGACTTTC. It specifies CASREGVTSGANVLTF.

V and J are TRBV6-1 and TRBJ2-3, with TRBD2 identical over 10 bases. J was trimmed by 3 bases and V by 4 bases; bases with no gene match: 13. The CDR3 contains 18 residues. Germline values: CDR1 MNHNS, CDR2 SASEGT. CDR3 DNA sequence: TGTGCCAGCAGTGCAGGTCGTCTAGCGGGAGTCGGGACAGATACGCAGTATTTT. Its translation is CASSAGRLAGVGTDTQYF.

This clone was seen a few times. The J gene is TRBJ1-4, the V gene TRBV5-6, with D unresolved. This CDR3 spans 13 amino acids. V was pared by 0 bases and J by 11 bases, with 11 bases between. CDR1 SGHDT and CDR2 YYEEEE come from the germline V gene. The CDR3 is CASSLGAELKLFF. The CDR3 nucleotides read TGTGCCAGCAGCTTGGGGGCGGAACTGAAACTGTTTTTT.

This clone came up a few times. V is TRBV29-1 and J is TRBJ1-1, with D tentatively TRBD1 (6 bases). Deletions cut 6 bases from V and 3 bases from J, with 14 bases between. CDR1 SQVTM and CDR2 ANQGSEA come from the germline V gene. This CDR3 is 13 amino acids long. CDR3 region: CSVGGQTYTEAFF. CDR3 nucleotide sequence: TGCAGCGTCGGGGGGCAGACTTACACTGAAGCTTTCTTT.

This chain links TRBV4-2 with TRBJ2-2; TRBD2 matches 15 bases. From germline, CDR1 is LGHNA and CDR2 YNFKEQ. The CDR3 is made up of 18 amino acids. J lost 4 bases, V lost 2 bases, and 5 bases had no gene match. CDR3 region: CASSQRSGLAGGTGELFF. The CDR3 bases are TGTGCCAGCAGCCAACGGTCGGGACTAGCGGGGGGCACCGGGGAGCTGTTTTTT.

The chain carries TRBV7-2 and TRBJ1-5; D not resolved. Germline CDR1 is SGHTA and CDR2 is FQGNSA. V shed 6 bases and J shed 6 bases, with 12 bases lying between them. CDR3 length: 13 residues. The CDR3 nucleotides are TGTGCCAGCAGTCATGGGCAGTTTCAGCCCCAGCATTTT. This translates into CASSHGQFQPQHF.

The DNA for the CDR3 is TGTGCCTGGAGGGATAAGACAGGGAATGAAAAACTGTTTTTT. Translation: CAWRDKTGNEKLFF. The chain uses TRBV30 and TRBJ1-4; 7 bases align to TRBD1. In germline, CDR1 is GTSNPN, CDR2 SVGIG (reference sequence). V trimming: 3 bases; J trimming: 5 bases; junction bases outside the gene matches: 6. CDR3 size: 14 residues.

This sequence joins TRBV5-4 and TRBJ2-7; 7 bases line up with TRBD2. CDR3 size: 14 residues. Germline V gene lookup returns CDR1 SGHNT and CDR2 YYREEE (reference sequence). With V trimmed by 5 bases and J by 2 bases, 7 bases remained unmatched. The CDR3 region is CASRRGGYTYEQYF. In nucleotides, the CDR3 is TGTGCCAGCAGGCGCGGGGGATACACCTACGAGCAGTACTTC. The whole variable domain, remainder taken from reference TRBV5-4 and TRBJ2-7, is ETGVTQSPTHLIKTRGQQVTLRCSSQSGHNTVSWYQQALGQGPQFIFQYYREEENGRGNFPPRFSGLQFPNYSSELNVNALELDDSALYLCASRRGGYTYEQYFGPGTRLTVT.

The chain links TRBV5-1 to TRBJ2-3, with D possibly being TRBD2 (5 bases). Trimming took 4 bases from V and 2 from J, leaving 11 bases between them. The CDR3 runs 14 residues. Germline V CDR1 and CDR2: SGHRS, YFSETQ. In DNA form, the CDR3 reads TGCGCCAGCAGCCGATGGGAGACCACAGATACGCAGTATTTT. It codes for CASSRWETTDTQYF.

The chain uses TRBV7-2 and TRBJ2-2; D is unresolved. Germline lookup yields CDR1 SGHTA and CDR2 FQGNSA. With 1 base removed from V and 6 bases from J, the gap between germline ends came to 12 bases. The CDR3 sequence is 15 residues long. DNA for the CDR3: TGTGCCAGCAGCTTAGATAGGGTGCCTCCCGGGGAGCTGTTTTTT. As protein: CASSLDRVPPGELFF.